A single sample gave rise to the 25 T cell receptor beta chains below, sequenced in a study of Ad26.COV2.S vaccination and SARS-CoV-2 variants. TCRdb's copy holds only in-frame clones and misses some; the assay was immunoSEQ multiplex PCR. The sample consists of around 250,000 clones, approximately 88% of them appearing once. Described treatment: about 20 received Ad26.COV2.S at low or high dose, single or two shots; about 5 received placebo; per-sample allocation not given. Specimen acquisition occurred on day 63 following the initial vaccine or placebo injection. Here the sequenced sample was peripheral blood, taken in a trial of Ad26.COV2.S vaccine versus placebo. All receptors derive from a person aged 18-60 years who received the Ad26.COV2.S COVID-19 vaccine or a placebo.

V and J are TRBV7-2 and TRBJ1-2; D might be TRBD1 (6 bases). V was trimmed by 9 bases and J by 4 bases, leaving 18 bases between them. Germline V gene lookup returns CDR1 SGHTA and CDR2 FQGNSA. The CDR3 runs 14 residues. The CDR3 DNA sequence: TGTGCCAGTAGTACCGTTGGACAGTTCTATGGCTACACCTTC. It encodes CASSTVGQFYGYTF.

This clone came up once. The CDR3 spells CASKTTYEQYV. The DNA for the CDR3 is TGTGCCAGTAAGACAACCTACGAGCAGTACGTC. The V and J genes are TRBV19 and TRBJ2-7; D not certain. Trimming removed 7 bases at V and 2 bases at J, with 6 bases between. The germline V gene has CDR1 LNHDA and CDR2 SQIVND (reference sequence). This CDR3 spans 11 amino acids.

The chain uses TRBV18 and TRBJ1-2; maybe TRBD1 (5 bases). This CDR3 has 14 amino acids. CDR1 KGHSH and CDR2 LQKENI come from the germline V gene. Trimming removed 2 bases from V and 7 bases from J, with 14 bases in between. CDR3 in amino acids: CASSPDKGWVGYTF. The CDR3 DNA is TGTGCCAGCTCACCAGACAAGGGGTGGGTTGGCTACACCTTC.

The chain carries TRBV2 and TRBJ1-5, with D maybe TRBD1 (5 bases). CDR3 length: 15 residues. From germline, CDR1 is SNHLY and CDR2 FYNNEI. The ends were cut back, 1 base at V and 1 base at J, with 8 bases in the middle. CDR3 region: CASSEEKGSNQPQHF. DNA for the CDR3: TGTGCCAGCAGTGAAGAGAAGGGGAGCAATCAGCCCCAGCATTTT.

This clone has just a few counts. This rearrangement joins TRBV6-5 to TRBJ1-1; D is possibly TRBD1 (5 bases). Germline loops: CDR1 MNHEY, CDR2 SVGAGI. Between the trimmed V and J ends, which lost 7 bases and 0 bases, there was a span of 15 bases. The CDR3 has 15 residues. CDR3: CASIRQPGLNTEAFF. In DNA form, the CDR3 reads TGTGCCAGCATTAGACAGCCAGGGCTGAACACTGAAGCTTTCTTT.

This chain joins TRBV5-1 and TRBJ2-3, with D perhaps TRBD2 (6 bases). Trimming left V 0 bases short and J 8 bases short, with 25 bases between. This CDR3 has 18 residues. Germline V gives CDR1 SGHRS, CDR2 YFSETQ. CDR3 sequence: CASSLAWVGGALGVTQYF. CDR3 DNA sequence: TGCGCCAGCAGCTTGGCCTGGGTCGGCGGGGCCTTAGGGGTTACGCAGTATTTT.

This clone has just one count. The J gene is TRBJ1-2, the V gene TRBV5-1; D remains ambiguous. Germline CDR1 and CDR2: SGHRS and YFSETQ. CDR3 length: 15 residues. The V gene lost 0 bases and the J gene lost 5 bases, with 14 bases spanning the gap. The CDR3 nucleotides are TGCGCCAGCAGCTTGGGGTCGGGGATACCGTATGGCTACACCTTC. Translation: CASSLGSGIPYGYTF. The full variable domain, its missing parts supplied by reference TRBV5-1 and TRBJ1-2, is KAGVTQTPRYLIKTRGQQVTLSCSPISGHRSVSWYQQTPGQGLQFLFEYFSETQRNKGNFPGRFSGRQFSNSRSEMNVSTLELGDSALYLCASSLGSGIPYGYTFGSGTRLTVV.

The chain is built from TRBV15 and TRBJ2-5, with 8 bases that match TRBD1. Germline CDR1 LNHNV, CDR2 YYDKDF (reference sequence). CDR3 length: 14 amino acids. After removal of 0 bases from V and 7 bases from J, the junction contained 4 bases not matched to a gene. The CDR3 loop is CATSRDQGARTQYF. CDR3 nucleotide sequence: TGTGCCACCAGCAGAGACCAGGGGGCCAGGACCCAGTACTTC.

The chain combines TRBV30 with TRBJ2-1, with 13 bases identical to TRBD2. In germline, CDR1 is GTSNPN, CDR2 SVGIG (reference sequence). The length of the CDR3 is 18 residues. V dropped 2 bases and J dropped 2; count of bases not matched to a gene: 9. DNA of the CDR3: TGTGCCTGGAGTACCTCCCGGACTAGCGGGGGACCCTACAATGAGCAGTTCTTC. This encodes CAWSTSRTSGGPYNEQFF.

The chain has TRBV6-5 and TRBJ1-6; D call uncertain. CDR3 length: 12 amino acids. The ends were cut back, 6 bases at V and 13 bases at J, with 13 bases in the middle. CDR1 MNHEY and CDR2 SVGAGI come from the germline V gene. CDR3 sequence (DNA): TGTGCCAGCAGCGCGGGGAAAATGCCCCTCCACTTT. Translating gives CASSAGKMPLHF.

The CDR3 region has the DNA TGCGCCAGCAGCCTCGCCATGAGTGGATACGAGCAGTACGTC. Translated: CASSLAMSGYEQYV. V gene TRBV4-1 combines with J gene TRBJ2-7; D unresolved. The V gene lost 4 bases and the J gene lost 4 bases, with 14 bases spanning the gap. Germline V CDR1 and CDR2: MGHRA, YSYEKL. The CDR3 extends over 14 amino acids.

The rearrangement joins TRBV5-6 to TRBJ1-6; D ambiguous. Germline CDR1 SGHDT, CDR2 YYEEEE. The CDR3 is 14 amino acids. The V end lost 0 bases, the J end lost 8 bases, and 9 bases lay between the germline ends. The DNA of the CDR3 is TGTGCCAGCAGCTTGGTCCTGTCTGATTCACCCCTCCACTTT. This gives the protein CASSLVLSDSPLHF.

In DNA form, the CDR3 reads TGTGCCATTGGGCGGACCTACAATGAGCAGTTCTTC. Encoded protein: CAIGRTYNEQFF. The gene calls are TRBV10-3 and TRBJ2-1; D is undetermined. This CDR3 is 12 amino acids long. Germline V CDR1 and CDR2: ENHRY, SYGVKD. Deletions cut 9 bases from V and 2 bases from J, with 8 bases between.

J is TRBJ2-5 and V is TRBV20-1, with D unclear. This CDR3 is 13 amino acids long. V lost 3 bases to trimming and J lost 1 base, with 9 bases between them. CDR1 is DFQATT and CDR2 is SNEGSKA in the germline V gene (reference sequence). CDR3 region: CSASEVIQETQYF. In DNA form, the CDR3 reads TGCAGTGCTAGTGAGGTGATCCAAGAGACCCAGTACTTC.

V is TRBV5-6 and J is TRBJ2-6; no definite D call. V shed 0 bases and J shed 0 bases, with 7 bases lying between them. Germline CDR1 SGHDT, CDR2 YYEEEE. This CDR3 comprises 16 residues. This CDR3 is CASSLVGSSGANVLTF. CDR3 nucleotide sequence: TGTGCCAGCAGCTTGGTAGGAAGCTCTGGGGCCAACGTCCTGACTTTC.

The chain joins TRBV7-8 to TRBJ1-4, with TRBD1 as a possible D gene (5 bases). V shed 5 bases and J shed 0 bases, with 10 bases lying between them. This CDR3 has 15 amino acids. Germline lookup yields CDR1 SGHVS and CDR2 FQNEAQ. CDR3 coding DNA: TGTGCCAGCAGCAAGAGACAGCCAACTAATGAAAAACTGTTTTTT. The encoded protein is CASSKRQPTNEKLFF.

The chain joins TRBV18 to TRBJ2-2, with D perhaps TRBD1 (5 bases). CDR1 is KGHSH and CDR2 is LQKENI in the germline V gene. The CDR3 contains 16 residues. V lost 1 base and J lost 1, with 10 bases in between. As DNA, the CDR3 is TGTGCCAGCTCACCACGGGCAGGGAAGAACACCGGGGAGCTGTTTTTT. This codes for CASSPRAGKNTGELFF. Full variable domain (missing parts from reference TRBV18 and TRBJ2-2): NAGVMQNPRHLVRRRGQEARLRCSPMKGHSHVYWYRQLPEEGLKFMVYLQKENIIDESGMPKERFSAEFPKEGPSILRIQQVVRGDSAAYFCASSPRAGKNTGELFFGEGSRLTVL.

This clone occurred a few times. The chain employs TRBV6-5 and TRBJ1-2; D ambiguous. Trimming left V 4 bases short and J 2 bases short, with 2 bases between. CDR1 is MNHEY and CDR2 is SVGAGI in the germline V gene. This CDR3 is 11 amino acids long. CDR3 nucleotide sequence: TGTGCCAGCAGTTGGAACTATGGCTACACCTTC. Its translation is CASSWNYGYTF.

V is TRBV3-1 (or the pseudogene TRBV3-2) and J is TRBJ2-1, with 8 bases identical to TRBD2. Germline trimming cut 4 bases from V and 5 bases from J; bases unmatched to any gene: 19. The germline CDR1 and CDR2 sequences are LGHDT and YNNKEL (reference sequence). The CDR3 consists of 19 residues. The CDR3 sequence is CASSPRPFLAGTAHNEQFF. CDR3 nucleotide sequence: TGTGCCAGCAGCCCACGGCCCTTCTTAGCGGGGACCGCCCACAATGAGCAGTTCTTC.

The genes are TRBV7-8 and TRBJ1-1; 8 positions match TRBD1. The V segment lost 1 base and the J segment 3 bases; nucleotides outside the gene matches: 4. There are 15 residues in the CDR3. The germline CDR1 and CDR2 sequences are SGHVS and FQNEAQ. CDR3 region: CASSLGAGGYTEAFF. CDR3 nucleotide sequence: TGTGCCAGCAGCTTAGGGGCAGGGGGCTACACTGAAGCTTTCTTT.

The gene calls are TRBV5-1 and TRBJ2-5; tentatively, D is TRBD1 (5 bases). The V and J ends lost 1 base and 4 bases respectively, with 11 bases between them. The germline V gene has CDR1 SGHRS and CDR2 YFSETQ. The CDR3 length is 14 residues. CDR3 protein: CASSLKGAGETQYF. CDR3 DNA sequence: TGCGCCAGCAGCTTGAAAGGGGCAGGAGAGACCCAGTACTTC.

The chain links TRBV6-5 to TRBJ1-1; a weak D match, TRBD1 (6 bases). The ends were cut back, 2 bases at V and 7 bases at J, with 11 bases in the middle. Germline CDR1 reads MNHEY; CDR2 reads SVGAGI. CDR3 size: 13 residues. DNA of the CDR3: TGTGCCAGCAGTTACACAGGGAGAGGTGAAGCTTTCTTT. Translation: CASSYTGRGEAFF.

The V call is TRBV6-5, the J call TRBJ2-7; TRBD1 aligns across 8 bases. In germline, CDR1 is MNHEY, CDR2 SVGAGI. The length of the CDR3 is 15 residues. The V and J ends lost 2 bases and 3 bases, in that order; junction bases with no gene match: 6. In DNA, the CDR3 is TGTGCCAGCAGTTACCCAAGGACAGGGTTCTACGAGCAGTACGTC. Its protein product is CASSYPRTGFYEQYV.

This clone has more than one count but fewer than ten. The genes are TRBV15 and TRBJ2-1; D remains unclear. V lost 1 base to trimming and J lost 7 bases, with 11 bases between them. Germline CDR1 LNHNV, CDR2 YYDKDF (reference sequence). This CDR3 has 14 amino acids. This CDR3 is CATSRGLTNNEQFF. CDR3 in DNA: TGTGCCACCAGCAGAGGACTCACTAATAATGAGCAGTTCTTC.

For this clone: This probably arose from a read error, given a far larger clone one base away. The chain has TRBV5-5 and TRBJ2-2; no clear D gene. The length of the CDR3 is 12 residues. Between the trimmed V and J ends, which lost 2 bases and 4 bases, there was a span of 3 bases. Germline V CDR1 and CDR2: SGHKS, YYEKEE (reference sequence). The CDR3 region has the DNA TGTGCCAGCAGCTTCGGCACCGGGGAGCTGTTTTTT. Encoded protein: CASSFGTGELFF.